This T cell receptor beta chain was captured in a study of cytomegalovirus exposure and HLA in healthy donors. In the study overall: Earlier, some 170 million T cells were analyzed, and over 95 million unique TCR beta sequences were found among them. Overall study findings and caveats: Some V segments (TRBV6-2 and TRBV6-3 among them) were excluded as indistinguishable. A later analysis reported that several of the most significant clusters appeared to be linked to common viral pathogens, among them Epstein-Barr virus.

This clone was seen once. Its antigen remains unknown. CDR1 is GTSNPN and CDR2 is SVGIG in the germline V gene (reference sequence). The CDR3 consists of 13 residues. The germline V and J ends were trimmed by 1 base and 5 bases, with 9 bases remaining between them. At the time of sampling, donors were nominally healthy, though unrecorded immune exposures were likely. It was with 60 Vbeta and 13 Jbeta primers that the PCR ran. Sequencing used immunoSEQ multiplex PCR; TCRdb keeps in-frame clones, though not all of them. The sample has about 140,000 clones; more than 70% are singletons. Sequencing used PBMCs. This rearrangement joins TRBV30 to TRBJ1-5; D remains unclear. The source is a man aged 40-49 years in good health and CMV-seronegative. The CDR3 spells CAWSAHSDQPQHF. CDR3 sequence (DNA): TGTGCCTGGAGTGCCCACAGTGATCAGCCCCAGCATTTT.